This T cell receptor beta chain was identified in a study of PD-1 blockade in classical Hodgkin lymphoma. Study results and caveats: Those achieving complete response showed baseline diversity like newly diagnosed patients. Although disease activity or prior therapy may be involved, causes of the repertoire differences remain undefined. CD4+ TCR diversity, unlike CD8+, climbed significantly by C4D1.

Trimming stripped 5 bases from V and 6 bases from J, with 11 bases between. The CDR3 extends over 13 amino acids. Germline V lookup: CDR1 SGHDN, CDR2 FVKESK. A note on this clone: Its antigen remains unknown.

Some clones are missing from TCRdb's copy, which holds only in-frame ones; the method was immunoSEQ multiplex PCR. The sample has 100,000 or so clones, just over 90% seen once; the top ten hold approximately 3%. Noted time point: cycle 4 day 1 (C4D1), after about 6 weeks of nivolumab. All patients experienced relapse after autologous stem cell transplantation, and brentuximab vedotin exposure was variable. Best responses were complete response, partial response or progressive disease. V and J are TRBV14 and TRBJ2-4; D uncertain. The sample in question was peripheral blood mononuclear cells (PBMCs), obtained before the fourth cycle of nivolumab. This TCR came from a human donor with classical Hodgkin lymphoma. The CDR3 DNA follows: TGTGCCAGCAGCTCCTCGGACGGAAACATTCAGTACTTC. It translates to CASSSSDGNIQYF.